A single sample is the source of the 23 T cell receptor beta chains below, sequenced in a study of identical twins. From the 5' RACE reads, TCRdb called clonotypes with MiXCR, one entry per CDR3 protein. This table holds hundreds of thousands of distinct CDR3 sequences, about a fifth found once. The sample was also linked to a second study, of yellow fever vaccine responses in identical twins.

Material for sequencing was CD4+ T cells sorted from blood. The origin of the receptors is a woman aged 18-29 years in good health.

The CDR3 DNA is TGCGCCAGCAGCGGTTCTAGCGGGAGGGCCTCCTACAATGAGCAGTTCTTC. Its protein product is CASSGSSGRASYNEQFF. The chain joins TRBV5-1 to TRBJ2-1; 12 positions match TRBD2. The CDR3 extends over 17 amino acids. The trim removed 4 bases at V and 0 bases at J, leaving 5 bases unmatched. Germline-derived CDR1 and CDR2 are SGHRS and YFSETQ.

The chain carries TRBV12-3 or TRBV12-4 and TRBJ1-1, with D perhaps TRBD1 (5 bases). CDR3 length equals 15 residues. Trimming removed 5 bases from V and 0 bases from J, with 13 bases in between. The CDR3 region is CASSPTQAMNTEAFF. The DNA of the CDR3 is TGTGCCAGCAGTCCAACACAGGCTATGAACACTGAAGCTTTCTTT.

The V call is TRBV20-1, the J call TRBJ2-5; perhaps TRBD2 as D (5 bases). Germline assignment: CDR1 DFQATT and CDR2 SNEGSKA (reference sequence). V dropped 1 base and J dropped 5 bases, with 11 bases sitting between them. The CDR3 totals 13 residues. The CDR3 nucleotides are TGCAGTGCTAGAGGGTCCTCGGGGGAGACCCAGTACTTC. This gives the protein CSARGSSGETQYF.

The chain uses TRBV7-6 and TRBJ2-3, with D perhaps TRBD2 (6 bases). The CDR3 is 16 amino acids. Germline lookup yields CDR1 SGHVS and CDR2 FNYEAQ. V lost 1 base to trimming and J lost 2 bases, with 13 bases between them. The CDR3 reads CASSLVGGLNTDTQYF. CDR3 in DNA: TGTGCCAGCAGCTTAGTCGGGGGACTCAACACAGATACGCAGTATTTT.

The chain employs TRBV20-1 and TRBJ1-1; D ambiguous. Per the germline V gene, CDR1 is DFQATT and CDR2 is SNEGSKA (reference sequence). Trimming removed 1 base from V and 0 bases from J, with 15 bases in between. The CDR3 extends over 16 amino acids. CDR3 loop: CSARARATHMNTEAFF. The CDR3 region has the DNA TGCAGTGCTAGAGCTCGGGCAACCCACATGAACACTGAAGCTTTCTTT.

This chain connects TRBV11-3 to TRBJ2-5; D is uncertain. Between the trimmed V and J ends, which lost 4 bases and 9 bases, there was a span of 9 bases. CDR1 is SGHNT, CDR2 YENEEA, per germline. This CDR3 comprises 11 residues. The CDR3 nucleotides read TGTGCCAGCAGCTCCCTAGTGGCCCAGTACTTC. This translates into CASSSLVAQYF.

This clonotype was observed a few times. The chain carries TRBV5-5 and TRBJ1-3; D unclear. V was shortened by 0 bases and J by 0 bases, with 10 bases between the two germline ends. The germline V gene encodes CDR1 SGHKS and CDR2 YYEKEE (reference sequence). CDR3 length: 16 residues. DNA of the CDR3: TGTGCCAGCAGCTTGGCGGTGGGTAGCTCTGGAAACACCATATATTTT. The encoded protein is CASSLAVGSSGNTIYF.

This clonotype has more than one count but fewer than ten. The rearrangement joins TRBV16 to TRBJ2-3; D is unresolved. The V end was cut by 0 bases, the J end by 6 bases, with 7 bases between. The CDR3 loop spans 13 amino acids. Germline V gene lookup returns CDR1 KGHSY and CDR2 FQNENV. CDR3 in amino acids: CASSQSRLDTQYF. The CDR3 DNA reads as TGTGCCAGCAGCCAATCCCGATTGGATACGCAGTATTTT. The variable domain in full, completed from reference TRBV16 and TRBJ2-3, reads GEEVAQTPKHLVRGEGQKAKLYCAPIKGHSYVFWYQQVLKNEFKFLISFQNENVFDETGMPKERFSAKCLPNSPCSLEIQATKLEDSAVYFCASSQSRLDTQYFGPGTRLTVL.

The J gene is TRBJ1-1, the V gene TRBV7-8, with D hard to call. Germline CDR1 SGHVS, CDR2 FQNEAQ. The CDR3 contains 16 residues. Trimming took off 1 base at V and 1 base at J, with 13 bases between the two ends. The CDR3 region has the DNA TGTGCCAGCAGCTTAGTAGCCACGACTGAGAACACTGAAGCTTTCTTT. Encoded protein: CASSLVATTENTEAFF.

This clonotype occurred many times. This chain joins TRBV28 and TRBJ2-1; 7 bases map to TRBD2. The CDR3 consists of 15 residues. V was pared by 6 bases and J by 7 bases, with 12 bases of the junction left unmatched. Germline loops: CDR1 MDHEN, CDR2 SYDVKM. CDR3 protein: CASSTLAEGLNEQFF. CDR3 DNA sequence: TGTGCCAGCAGCACGCTAGCGGAAGGCTTGAATGAGCAGTTCTTC. Variable domain in full (rest from reference TRBV28 and TRBJ2-1): DVKVTQSSRYLVKRTGEKVFLECVQDMDHENMFWYRQDPGLGLRLIYFSYDVKMKEKGDIPEGYSVSREKKERFSLILESASTNQTSMYLCASSTLAEGLNEQFFGPGTRLTVL.

The rearrangement uses TRBV20-1 and TRBJ1-2, with 9 positions matching TRBD1. The CDR3 spans 13 residues. CDR1 DFQATT and CDR2 SNEGSKA come from the germline V gene (reference sequence). V trimming: 3 bases; J trimming: 8 bases; junction bases outside the gene matches: 7. The CDR3 reads CSARGQGVGGYTF. The CDR3, as DNA: TGCAGTGCTAGGGGACAGGGCGTCGGCGGCTACACCTTC.

V is TRBV2 and J is TRBJ1-5; possibly TRBD1 for D (5 bases). V gave up 6 bases and J gave up 0 bases, with 9 bases separating them. Germline-derived CDR1 and CDR2 are SNHLY and FYNNEI. The CDR3 has 14 residues. CDR3 bases: TGTGCCAGCAGACCAGGGAATAGCAATCAGCCCCAGCATTTT. Translation: CASRPGNSNQPQHF.

The CDR3 DNA is TGTGCCAGCAGCCAAGAGTCGACAGGGCGGGAGACCCAGTACTTC. Translated: CASSQESTGRETQYF. The genes are TRBV3-1 and TRBJ2-5; 7 bases align to TRBD1. The CDR3 runs 15 residues. V shed 0 bases, J shed 5 bases, and the junction held 6 bases outside the gene matches. Germline loops: CDR1 LGHDT, CDR2 YNNKEL (reference sequence).

The gene calls are TRBV28 and TRBJ2-1; TRBD2 matches at 7 bases. The CDR3 is 14 amino acids. From germline, CDR1 is MDHEN and CDR2 SYDVKM. J was trimmed by 5 bases and V by 3 bases; bases with no gene match: 4. DNA of the CDR3: TGTGCCAGCAGTTTGGGCGGGAGTCACAATGAGCAGTTCTTC. It is translated as CASSLGGSHNEQFF.

This clonotype was observed a few times. This chain uses TRBV6-1 with TRBJ1-5; D might be TRBD1 (6 bases). This CDR3 region has 14 residues. CDR1 and CDR2 from the germline V gene are MNHNS and SASEGT. V lost 3 bases to trimming and J lost 6 bases, with 12 bases between them. CDR3 in DNA: TGTGCCAGCAGTGATTTGGGGGGCCTTCAGCCCCAGCATTTT. Protein product: CASSDLGGLQPQHF.

This clonotype was recorded a few times. The rearrangement uses TRBV10-3 and TRBJ1-2; a weak D match, TRBD1 (5 bases). The V gene lost 0 bases and the J gene lost 2 bases, with 10 bases spanning the gap. Germline V gene data show CDR1 as ENHRY and CDR2 as SYGVKD. The CDR3 sequence is 15 residues long. CDR3 residues: CAISESPGDNYGYTF. In DNA, the CDR3 is TGTGCCATCAGTGAGTCTCCGGGGGACAACTATGGCTACACCTTC.

The chain combines TRBV7-9 with TRBJ2-2; D tentatively reads TRBD1 or TRBD2 (5 bases each). Germline V gene data show CDR1 as SEHNR and CDR2 as FQNEAQ (reference sequence). V was pared by 0 bases and J by 6 bases, with 8 bases between. This CDR3 contains 14 residues. CDR3 sequence: CASSLAGDPGELFF. CDR3 nucleotide sequence: TGTGCCAGCAGCTTAGCAGGGGACCCCGGGGAGCTGTTTTTT.

Here the CDR3 reads CASRPEGQSTDTQYF. CDR3 DNA: TGCGCCAGCAGACCTGAGGGACAGAGCACAGATACGCAGTATTTT. J is TRBJ2-3 and V is TRBV5-1, with 7 nucleotides matching TRBD1. V trimming: 5 bases; J trimming: 0 bases; junction bases outside the gene matches: 6. Per germline, CDR1 SGHRS and CDR2 YFSETQ. This CDR3 contains 15 residues. Based on the CDR3 plus reference TRBV5-1 and TRBJ2-3, the full variable domain is KAGVTQTPRYLIKTRGQQVTLSCSPISGHRSVSWYQQTPGQGLQFLFEYFSETQRNKGNFPGRFSGRQFSNSRSEMNVSTLELGDSALYLCASRPEGQSTDTQYFGPGTRLTVL.

The rearrangement uses TRBV7-8 and TRBJ2-3; D is unclear. V was clipped by 4 bases and J by 0 bases, with 11 bases between them. The length of the CDR3 is 15 residues. CDR1 is SGHVS, CDR2 FQNEAQ, per germline. The CDR3 nucleotides are TGTGCCAGCAGCTCACGGGCGCTAAGCACAGATACGCAGTATTTT. Translation gives CASSSRALSTDTQYF.

This clonotype has only a few counts. The gene calls are TRBV6-1 and TRBJ2-7; D unresolved. V was clipped by 4 bases and J by 3 bases, with 10 bases between them. Looked up from germline, CDR1 is MNHNS and CDR2 is SASEGT. The CDR3 length is 13 residues. CDR3: CASSVYSLYEQYF. In DNA, the CDR3 is TGTGCCAGCAGTGTATACTCCCTCTACGAGCAGTACTTC.

This clonotype was seen only a few times. The V call is TRBV27, the J call TRBJ2-1; D may be TRBD1 or TRBD2 (5 bases each). CDR3 size: 16 residues. Germline values: CDR1 MNHEY, CDR2 SMNVEV (reference sequence). Between the trimmed V and J ends, which lost 2 bases and 4 bases, there was a span of 15 bases. CDR3 amino acids: CASSLRVVWGYNEQFF. The CDR3 region has the DNA TGTGCCAGCAGTTTAAGAGTCGTCTGGGGGTACAATGAGCAGTTCTTC.

This clonotype was counted a few times. The chain is built from TRBV2 and TRBJ2-7, with a weak D call TRBD1 (5 bases). This CDR3 spans 14 amino acids. Germline values: CDR1 SNHLY, CDR2 FYNNEI. The V gene lost 4 bases and the J gene lost 0 bases, with 10 bases spanning the gap. The CDR3 here is CASSGTQSSYEQYF. CDR3 bases: TGTGCCAGCAGTGGGACACAAAGCTCCTACGAGCAGTACTTC.

The gene calls are TRBV12-3 or TRBV12-4 and TRBJ1-5; D is unclear. This CDR3 spans 12 amino acids. Trimming removed 3 bases at V and 9 bases at J, with 9 bases between. CDR3 nucleotides: TGTGCCAGCAGTTTGGCCCGGTGGCCCCAGCATTTT. Its translation is CASSLARWPQHF.